The source of this T cell receptor beta chain is a study of blood T cell repertoires in COVID-19. Looking at the study overall: Samples representing acute and convalescent COVID-19 were sourced from the United States, Italy and Spain. In each case, the material was cDNA or gDNA derived from T cells, B-cell-depleted T cells, or PBMCs.

Germline V lookup: CDR1 SGHNT, CDR2 YYREEE (reference sequence). The CDR3 contains 14 residues. Trimming took 4 bases from V and 7 from J; bases not matched to a gene: 7. This clone was seen just once. In the authors' workflow: Estimation of nucleated cell counts was performed using reference gene primer amplification. The repertoire was sequenced with immunoSEQ multiplex PCR; TCRdb's copy has only in-frame clones and lacks some. The V and J calls and clone size were taken over from that table, and D and trimming were inferred from the DNA. Of some 97,000 clones listed, 80% to 95% were seen once; the top ten hold less than 2.5%.

The sequencing input was peripheral blood. This TCR came from a man in his forties or fifties with active COVID-19. The chain recombines TRBV5-4 with TRBJ2-1; TRBD1 matches at 8 bases. DNA for the CDR3: TGTGCCAGCAGCATTCCGGACAGGGTTAATGAGCAGTTCTTC. Amino acid sequence: CASSIPDRVNEQFF.